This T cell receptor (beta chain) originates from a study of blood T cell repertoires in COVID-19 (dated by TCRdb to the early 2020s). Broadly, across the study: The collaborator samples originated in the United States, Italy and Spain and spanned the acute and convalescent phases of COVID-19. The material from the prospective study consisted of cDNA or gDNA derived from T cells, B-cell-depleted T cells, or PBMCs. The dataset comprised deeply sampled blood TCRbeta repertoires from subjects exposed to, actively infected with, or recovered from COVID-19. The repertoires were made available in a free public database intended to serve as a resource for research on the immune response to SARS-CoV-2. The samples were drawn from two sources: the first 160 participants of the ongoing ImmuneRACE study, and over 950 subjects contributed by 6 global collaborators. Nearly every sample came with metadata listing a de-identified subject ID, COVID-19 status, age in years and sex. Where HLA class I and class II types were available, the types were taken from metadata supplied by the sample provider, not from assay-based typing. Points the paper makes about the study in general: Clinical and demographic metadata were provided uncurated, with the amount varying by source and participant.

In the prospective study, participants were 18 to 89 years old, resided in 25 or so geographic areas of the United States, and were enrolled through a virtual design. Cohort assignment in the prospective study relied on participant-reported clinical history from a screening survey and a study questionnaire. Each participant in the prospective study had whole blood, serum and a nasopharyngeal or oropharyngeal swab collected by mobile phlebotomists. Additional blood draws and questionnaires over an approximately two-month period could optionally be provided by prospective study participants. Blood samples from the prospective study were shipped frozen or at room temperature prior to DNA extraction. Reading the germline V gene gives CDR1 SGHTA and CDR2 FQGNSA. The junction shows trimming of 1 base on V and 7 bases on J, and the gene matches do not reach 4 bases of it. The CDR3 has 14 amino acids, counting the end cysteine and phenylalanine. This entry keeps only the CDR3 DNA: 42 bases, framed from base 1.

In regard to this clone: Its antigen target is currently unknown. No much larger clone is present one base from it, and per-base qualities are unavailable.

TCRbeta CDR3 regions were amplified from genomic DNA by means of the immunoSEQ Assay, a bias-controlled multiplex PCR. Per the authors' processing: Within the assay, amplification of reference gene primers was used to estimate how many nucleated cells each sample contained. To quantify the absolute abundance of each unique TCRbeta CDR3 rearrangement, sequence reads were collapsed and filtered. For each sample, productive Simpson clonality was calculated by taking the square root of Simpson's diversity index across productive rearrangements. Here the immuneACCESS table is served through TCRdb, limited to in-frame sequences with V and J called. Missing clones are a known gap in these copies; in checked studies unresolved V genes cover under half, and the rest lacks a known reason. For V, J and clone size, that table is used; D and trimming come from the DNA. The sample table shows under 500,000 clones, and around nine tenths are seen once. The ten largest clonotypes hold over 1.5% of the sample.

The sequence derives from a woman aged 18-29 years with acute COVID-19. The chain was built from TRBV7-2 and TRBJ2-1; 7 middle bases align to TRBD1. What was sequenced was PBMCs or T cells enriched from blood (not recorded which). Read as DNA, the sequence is TGTGCCAGCAGCTTAGGACAGGGTCAAAATGAGCAGTTCTTC. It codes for CASSLGQGQNEQFF.